This passage covers 30 T cell receptor beta chains from one sample sequenced in a study of shared clonotypes between healthy human individuals. The method was immunoSEQ multiplex PCR; TCRdb's version includes in-frame clones alone and lacks a portion of them. This sample has about 1.5 million clones, with 95% to 99% found just once. The source material was naive CD4+ T cells sorted from blood. Stated subset: CD45RA+ positively selected. The receptors derive from a man aged 30 to 45 in good health.

Regarding this clone: This CDR3 is also generated by other DNA sequences in the sample. This rearrangement joins TRBV18 to TRBJ1-5, with TRBD1 identical over 11 bases. This CDR3 spans 15 amino acids. Germline CDR1 and CDR2: KGHSH and LQKENI. Germline trimming cut 3 bases from V and 4 bases from J; bases unmatched to any gene: 2. The DNA for the CDR3 is TGTGCCAGCTCACCCGGGACAGGGGGGAATCAGCCCCAGCATTTT. It specifies CASSPGTGGNQPQHF.

V is TRBV5-4 and J is TRBJ2-2, with D hard to call. The CDR3 contains 16 residues. In germline, CDR1 is SGHNT, CDR2 YYREEE (reference sequence). V lost 4 bases and J 3 bases, leaving 16 bases between the germline ends. As DNA, the CDR3 is TGTGCCAGCAGCCACCGTGCCCCCCCGGACACCGGGGAGCTGTTTTTT. It translates to CASSHRAPPDTGELFF.

About this clone itself: One junction end does not reproduce the germline sequence, and a read error may be involved. This rearrangement joins TRBV14 to TRBJ2-1; 9 bases align to TRBD2. CDR1 SGHDN and CDR2 FVKESK come from the germline V gene. The CDR3 has 17 residues. This CDR3 is CASSQNGNSGSYHEQFF. CDR3 nucleotide sequence: TGTGCCAGCAGCCAAAACGGAAATAGCGGGAGCTACCATGAGCAGTTCTTC.

V and J are TRBV14 and TRBJ2-7; the D gene is possibly TRBD1 (6 bases). Germline V gives CDR1 SGHDN, CDR2 FVKESK. The CDR3 sequence is 13 residues long. Trimming left V 3 bases short and J 4 bases short, with 10 bases between. In nucleotides, the CDR3 is TGTGCCAGCAGCCACAGGGGACGGTACGAGCAGTACTTC. Translation gives CASSHRGRYEQYF.

The chain recombines TRBV28 with TRBJ2-7, with D unclear. This CDR3 is built from 12 residues. In germline, CDR1 is MDHEN, CDR2 SYDVKM. V dropped 6 bases and J dropped 4 bases, with 10 bases sitting between them. The CDR3 sequence: CASRADKYEQYF. DNA for the CDR3: TGTGCCAGCAGAGCCGACAAGTACGAGCAGTACTTC.

The chain joins TRBV25-1 to TRBJ2-3; D call uncertain. Looked up from germline, CDR1 is MGHDK and CDR2 is SYGVNS. The CDR3 extends over 11 amino acids. Trimming stripped 6 bases from V and 2 bases from J, with 3 bases between. The CDR3: CASRDTDTQYF. Written as DNA, the CDR3 is TGTGCCAGCAGAGACACAGATACGCAGTATTTT. Full variable domain (rest looked up from reference TRBV25-1 and TRBJ2-3): EADIYQTPRYLVIGTGKKITLECSQTMGHDKMYWYQQDPGMELHLIHYSYGVNSTEKGDLSSESTVSRIRTEHFPLTLESARPSHTSQYLCASRDTDTQYFGPGTRLTVL.

The chain uses TRBV7-2 and TRBJ2-5, with D perhaps matching TRBD1 (6 bases). Germline V gene sequence: CDR1 SGHTA, CDR2 FQGNSA. The CDR3 spans 17 residues. V dropped 4 bases and J dropped 7 bases, with 25 bases sitting between them. The CDR3 protein is CASSSTSQGGVWRTQYF. The CDR3 coding sequence is TGTGCCAGCAGCTCCACGTCACAGGGTGGGGTTTGGAGGACCCAGTACTTC.

This chain connects TRBV29-1 to TRBJ2-1; no clear D. V lost 5 bases and J 0 bases, leaving 8 bases between the germline ends. The CDR3 has 13 amino acids. Germline loops: CDR1 SQVTM, CDR2 ANQGSEA. Here the CDR3 reads CSVYNSSYNEQFF. In DNA form, the CDR3 reads TGCAGCGTTTACAACAGCTCCTACAATGAGCAGTTCTTC.

The chain combines TRBV19 with TRBJ2-7; D remains ambiguous. With 5 bases removed from V and 8 bases from J, the gap between germline ends came to 13 bases. The CDR3 is 12 amino acids. CDR1 and CDR2 (germline): LNHDA, SQIVND (reference sequence). Here the CDR3 reads CASSDVSQKQYF. CDR3 DNA: TGTGCCAGTAGTGATGTATCGCAGAAGCAGTACTTC.

The chain recombines TRBV2 with TRBJ2-1; D could derive from TRBD1 or TRBD2 (5 bases each). This CDR3 has 14 residues. V was pared by 6 bases and J by 5 bases, with 14 bases between. Per germline, CDR1 SNHLY and CDR2 FYNNEI. CDR3 protein: CASSATGTHNEQFF. CDR3 in DNA: TGTGCCAGCAGCGCTACCGGGACGCACAATGAGCAGTTCTTC.

The chain recombines TRBV19 with TRBJ2-7, with D perhaps TRBD2 (6 bases). CDR3 length: 14 amino acids. The V and J ends lost 8 bases and 3 bases respectively, with 17 bases between them. Germline V gene sequence: CDR1 LNHDA, CDR2 SQIVND (reference sequence). CDR3 DNA: TGTGCCAGTTCCGGTAAAAGCGGGTACTACGAGCAGTACTTC. Translated: CASSGKSGYYEQYF.

Remarks on this clone: Other nucleotide sequences in the sample specify the same CDR3. V gene TRBV5-1 combines with J gene TRBJ2-7; D is ambiguous. Trimming took off 3 bases at V and 4 bases at J, with 5 bases between the two ends. Germline CDR1 and CDR2: SGHRS and YFSETQ. The CDR3 is 11 amino acids. The CDR3, as DNA: TGCGCCAGCAGCTCAAATTACGAGCAGTACTTC. Translating gives CASSSNYEQYF.

A word on this clone: Other nucleotide sequences from this sample produce the same CDR3. The genes are TRBV15 and TRBJ1-5, with 9 bases fitting TRBD1. Trimming cost V 0 bases and J 5 bases; bases outside gene matches: 2. Germline V gives CDR1 LNHNV, CDR2 YYDKDF (reference sequence). The CDR3 totals 15 residues. DNA for the CDR3: TGTGCCACCAGCAGAGATGGGGACAGGGATCAGCCCCAGCATTTT. This gives the protein CATSRDGDRDQPQHF.

V is TRBV9 and J is TRBJ2-2; possibly TRBD2 for D (6 bases). This CDR3 contains 16 residues. CDR1 and CDR2 (germline): SGDLS, YYNGEE. V lost 0 bases, J lost 0 bases, and 9 bases lay in between. The CDR3 DNA sequence: TGTGCCAGCAGCGTAGGTCCGGGGGCGAACACCGGGGAGCTGTTTTTT. Its protein product is CASSVGPGANTGELFF.

V gene TRBV19 combines with J gene TRBJ1-4, with TRBD1 as a possible D gene (5 bases). From germline, CDR1 is LNHDA and CDR2 SQIVND (reference sequence). The CDR3 is 14 residues long. The ends were cut back, 5 bases at V and 2 bases at J, with 9 bases in the middle. CDR3 loop: CASSSSGTNEKLFF. The CDR3 coding sequence is TGTGCCAGTAGTTCTTCAGGGACTAATGAAAAACTGTTTTTT.

The gene calls are TRBV7-9 and TRBJ2-7; no clear D. CDR3 length: 14 amino acids. V shed 3 bases and J shed 7 bases, with 16 bases lying between them. Per the germline V gene, CDR1 is SEHNR and CDR2 is FQNEAQ (reference sequence). CDR3 nucleotides: TGTGCCAGCAGCTTCCAACGCCACCCCTGGGAGCAGTACTTC. This sequence encodes CASSFQRHPWEQYF.

V gene TRBV18 combines with J gene TRBJ2-2, with 7 bases aligning to TRBD1. CDR1 and CDR2 from the germline V gene are KGHSH and LQKENI. The CDR3 is 16 amino acids. V trimming: 5 bases; J trimming: 0 bases; junction bases outside the gene matches: 6. This CDR3 reads CASSSRTGPNTGELFF. The CDR3 nucleotides are TGTGCCAGCTCATCAAGGACAGGACCGAACACCGGGGAGCTGTTTTTT.

This chain links TRBV18 with TRBJ2-7; 8 positions agree with TRBD1. With 4 bases clipped from V and 4 bases from J, the junction kept 9 bases outside the gene matches. This CDR3 contains 15 residues. Germline V lookup: CDR1 KGHSH, CDR2 LQKENI. Written as DNA, the CDR3 is TGTGCCAGCTCACGCGGGACAGGCGCGTGGTACGAGCAGTACTTC. Translated: CASSRGTGAWYEQYF.

The chain employs TRBV21-1 and TRBJ2-7; TRBD2 is the table's D call, not checked against the DNA. TRBV21-1 is a pseudogene locus. The CDR3 extends over 21 amino acids. CDR3 sequence: CASSKDPRGTSGSPRNYEQYF. As DNA, the CDR3 is TGTGCCAGCAGCAAAGACCCACGGGGGACTAGCGGGAGCCCCCGGAACTACGAGCAGTACTTC.

The CDR3 DNA reads TGTGCCTGGGTGATGAACACTGAAGCTTTCTTT. This translates into CAWVMNTEAFF. This chain uses TRBV30 with TRBJ1-1; D gene uncertain. The germline V and J ends were trimmed by 5 bases and 0 bases, with 4 bases remaining between them. This CDR3 has 11 amino acids. Germline V lookup: CDR1 GTSNPN, CDR2 SVGIG (reference sequence).

The chain combines TRBV28 with TRBJ2-5; a possible D gene is TRBD1 (5 bases). Germline lookup yields CDR1 MDHEN and CDR2 SYDVKM. The CDR3 extends over 14 amino acids. The V end lost 8 bases, the J end lost 5 bases, and 18 bases lay between the germline ends. The CDR3 DNA reads as TGTGCCAGCCTCCCTGTTGGCAGGGATGAGACCCAGTACTTC. It specifies CASLPVGRDETQYF.

CDR3: CASSHGRGETQYF. As DNA, the CDR3 is TGTGCCAGCAGTCACGGGAGAGGGGAGACCCAGTACTTC. The chain has TRBV14 and TRBJ2-5; D might be TRBD2 (6 bases). This CDR3 comprises 13 residues. The germline gives CDR1 SGHDN, CDR2 FVKESK. The V gene lost 6 bases and the J gene lost 5 bases, with 13 bases spanning the gap.

As for this clone: The sample has other DNA sequences that encode this CDR3 too. The chain uses TRBV20-1 and TRBJ2-3; a possible D gene is TRBD1 (6 bases). V shed 6 bases and J shed 4 bases, with 8 bases lying between them. CDR3 size: 11 residues. From germline, CDR1 is DFQATT and CDR2 SNEGSKA (reference sequence). Here the CDR3 reads CSANRADTQYF. The DNA for the CDR3 is TGCAGTGCAAACAGGGCAGATACGCAGTATTTT.

This rearrangement joins TRBV18 to TRBJ1-1; possible D gene TRBD1, 5 bases. Deletions cut 6 bases from V and 1 base from J, with 15 bases between. The germline V gene encodes CDR1 KGHSH and CDR2 LQKENI. The CDR3 sequence is 15 residues long. The CDR3: CASSPGYDRNTEAFF. Here the CDR3 DNA reads TGTGCCAGCTCGCCAGGATATGACAGGAACACTGAAGCTTTCTTT.

CDR3: CASSPPRGRAQETQYF. CDR3 nucleotides: TGTGCCAGCAGCCCCCCACGGGGGAGGGCCCAGGAGACCCAGTACTTC. The J gene is TRBJ2-5, the V gene TRBV7-9; 7 bases are shared with TRBD2. This CDR3 is 16 amino acids long. In germline, CDR1 is SEHNR, CDR2 FQNEAQ (reference sequence). Trimming cost V 5 bases and J 5 bases; bases outside gene matches: 14.

V gene TRBV6-1 combines with J gene TRBJ1-5; D not resolved. CDR3 length: 19 residues. V dropped 2 bases and J dropped 0 bases, with 20 bases sitting between them. Germline assignment: CDR1 MNHNS and CDR2 SASEGT. The CDR3 DNA follows: TGTGCCAGCAGTGAACCCCCATGGGCCAAAGGCCATAGCAATCAGCCCCAGCATTTT. This encodes CASSEPPWAKGHSNQPQHF.

The chain is built from TRBV5-4 and TRBJ2-2; 9 nucleotides match TRBD2. This CDR3 contains 16 residues. The V and J ends lost 4 bases and 0 bases, in that order; junction bases with no gene match: 4. In germline, CDR1 is SGHNT, CDR2 YYREEE (reference sequence). The CDR3 sequence is CASSLRLAANTGELFF. The CDR3 DNA follows: TGTGCCAGCAGCCTCAGACTAGCGGCGAACACCGGGGAGCTGTTTTTT.

In nucleotides, the CDR3 is TGCGCCAGCAGCCTACTTGCAGGACAGGCGAACACCGGGGAGCTGTTTTTT. Amino acids: CASSLLAGQANTGELFF. The chain recombines TRBV5-1 with TRBJ2-2, with 7 bases that match TRBD1. Germline V gene lookup returns CDR1 SGHRS and CDR2 YFSETQ. The CDR3 covers 17 residues. J lost 0 bases, V lost 4 bases, and 9 bases had no gene match.

The chain is built from TRBV5-4 and TRBJ2-3; D call uncertain. Trimming stripped 2 bases from V and 6 bases from J, with 16 bases between. This CDR3 contains 15 residues. Germline V lookup: CDR1 SGHNT, CDR2 YYREEE (reference sequence). The CDR3 reads CASSFSAAAPDTQYF. DNA of the CDR3: TGTGCCAGCAGCTTCTCGGCAGCCGCCCCGGATACGCAGTATTTT. Full variable domain (rest looked up from reference TRBV5-4 and TRBJ2-3): ETGVTQSPTHLIKTRGQQVTLRCSSQSGHNTVSWYQQALGQGPQFIFQYYREEENGRGNFPPRFSGLQFPNYSSELNVNALELDDSALYLCASSFSAAAPDTQYFGPGTRLTVL.

The V gene is TRBV7-9, the J gene TRBJ2-5; TRBD1 matches at 7 bases. Trimming at V came to 3 bases and at J to 2 bases, leaving 6 bases not matched to a gene. CDR1 is SEHNR, CDR2 FQNEAQ, per germline (reference sequence). The CDR3 extends over 15 amino acids. The CDR3 reads CASSFGTAPQETQYF. In DNA, the CDR3 is TGTGCCAGCAGCTTCGGGACAGCCCCTCAAGAGACCCAGTACTTC.